This is a list of T cell receptor beta chains from one sample in a study of T cells after yellow fever vaccination. One entry per CDR3 protein results from TCRdb running MiXCR on the 5' RACE reads. The sample yields around 340,000 distinct CDR3 sequences, roughly an eighth seen once. Here the sequenced sample was CD4+ T cells sorted from PBMCs, taken 15 days after the yellow fever booster vaccination. Source of these receptors: a young man who received the YFV17D yellow fever vaccine. Each CDR3 is given with its conserved first and last residue. D genes are given only for firm matches. A clone size is listed for some rows: how often the clone was seen (once, few, many), or a class if it is expanded.

CDR3aa,CDR3nt,abundance,v_gene,d_gene,j_gene
CASRRLDRFFPDTQYF,TGTGCCAGCAGGCGATTGGACAGGTTCTTCCCAGATACGCAGTATTTT,few,TRBV13,TRBD1,TRBJ2-3
CASSLVYLSTDTQYF,TGTGCCAGCAGCTTAGTTTACTTGAGCACAGATACGCAGTATTTT,few,TRBV7-2,.,TRBJ2-3
CASSQDRKTGNTIYF,TGTGCCAGCAGCCAAGATCGGAAGACTGGAAACACCATATATTTT,few,TRBV4-2,.,TRBJ1-3
CASTTNRDYLAKNIQYF,TGTGCCAGCACTACTAACCGGGACTACCTAGCCAAAAACATTCAGTACTTC,.,TRBV6-2/TRBV6-3,TRBD2,TRBJ2-4
CASGRGTSGYSTDTQYF,TGTGCCAGCGGTAGGGGGACTAGCGGCTACAGCACAGATACGCAGTATTTT,many,TRBV12-3/TRBV12-4,TRBD2,TRBJ2-3
CASSLGVPSGGYTF,TGTGCCAGCAGCTTAGGGGTCCCTAGCGGTGGCTACACCTTC,many,TRBV7-9,.,TRBJ1-2
CASSVDSGHPNTGELFF,TGTGCCAGCAGCGTAGATTCGGGACATCCGAACACCGGGGAGCTGTTTTTT,few,TRBV9,.,TRBJ2-2
CASSEARNGELFF,TGTGCCAGCAGTGAAGCCAGAAACGGGGAGCTGTTTTTT,.,TRBV2,.,TRBJ2-2
CASTRDRARPTDTQYF,TGTGCCAGCACCCGAGACAGGGCCCGCCCCACAGATACGCAGTATTTT,few,TRBV2,TRBD1,TRBJ2-3
CATSRGGTGYNYGYTF,TGTGCCACCAGCAGAGGGGGGACAGGGTATAACTATGGCTACACCTTC,many,TRBV15,TRBD1,TRBJ1-2
CASSSPSRVGKNIQYF,TGTGCCAGCAGTTCCCCTAGCAGGGTCGGCAAAAACATTCAGTACTTC,many,TRBV6-2/TRBV6-3,.,TRBJ2-4